This T cell receptor beta chain was retrieved from a study of PD-1 blockade in mismatch repair-deficient tumors. Study overall: Patients had approximately 12 mismatch repair-deficient cancer types, all previously treated and progressing.

CDR1 SGHRS and CDR2 YFSETQ come from the germline V gene. The CDR3 contains 13 residues. The V gene lost 6 bases and the J gene lost 4 bases, with 13 bases spanning the gap. The assay was immunoSEQ multiplex PCR, and TCRdb's table has in-frame clones only and misses some. The sample shows 76,000 or so clones, roughly 80% of them seen only once. Sequenced material: peripheral blood, taken 44 weeks after starting pembrolizumab. V usage is TRBV5-1 and J usage is TRBJ2-5; D tentatively fits TRBD1 or TRBD2 (5 bases each). The receptor comes from an adult with mismatch repair-deficient cancer. The CDR3: CASNDLGGETQYF. The CDR3, as DNA: TGCGCCAGCAACGACCTTGGGGGAGAGACCCAGTACTTC.